This entry lists 20 T cell receptor beta chains sequenced from one sample in a study of sequential checkpoint blockade in melanoma. Treatment of the sample: randomized to nivolumab then ipilimumab (arm A) or the reverse (arm B). Assay: immunoSEQ multiplex PCR; the TCRdb copy retains only in-frame clones and omits some. The sample lists roughly 20,000 clones, around 70% occurring once. The sequencing here drew on CD8+ T cells sorted from blood (inferred from file names), taken from a patient given nivolumab and ipilimumab in sequence. These receptors were taken from a human donor with melanoma.

CDR3 region: CASSLGQRIYGYTF. DNA of the CDR3: TGTGCCAGCAGCTTGGGACAGCGCATCTATGGCTACACCTTC. The J gene is TRBJ1-2, the V gene TRBV14; TRBD1 matches 7 bases. CDR1 SGHDN and CDR2 FVKESK come from the germline V gene. V was clipped by 5 bases and J by 4 bases; unmatched bases: 7. The CDR3 consists of 14 residues.

The V and J genes are TRBV2 and TRBJ2-5, with 7 bases aligning to TRBD1. From germline, CDR1 is SNHLY and CDR2 FYNNEI. V lost 8 bases to trimming and J lost 3 bases; unmatched junction nucleotides: 3. The CDR3 is 12 residues long. CDR3 sequence reads: CASRTGEETQYF. The CDR3 DNA sequence: TGTGCCAGCCGGACAGGTGAAGAGACCCAGTACTTC.

This clone was picked up a small number of times. The chain uses TRBV27 and TRBJ2-7; TRBD1 aligns across 8 bases. V lost 4 bases to trimming and J lost 5 bases; unmatched junction nucleotides: 10. The CDR3 loop spans 15 amino acids. Per the germline V gene, CDR1 is MNHEY and CDR2 is SMNVEV (reference sequence). In nucleotides, the CDR3 is TGTGCCAGCAGTTCGGACCCGACAGGGGAGGACGAGCAGTACTTC. Amino acids: CASSSDPTGEDEQYF.

The chain carries TRBV5-4 and TRBJ2-7; possibly TRBD2 for D (7 bases). The germline V gene has CDR1 SGHNT and CDR2 YYREEE (reference sequence). The CDR3 is made up of 14 amino acids. V lost 2 bases, J lost 0 bases, and 9 bases lay in between. The CDR3 sequence: CASSLRGASYEQYF. DNA for the CDR3: TGTGCCAGCAGCTTACGGGGGGCCTCCTACGAGCAGTACTTC.

In this sample, this clone turned up a few times. The chain carries TRBV18 and TRBJ2-7; TRBD2 is a possible D gene (6 bases). Germline values: CDR1 KGHSH, CDR2 LQKENI. This CDR3 region has 14 residues. V shed 3 bases and J shed 2 bases, with 11 bases lying between them. CDR3 nucleotide sequence: TGTGCCAGCTCACCTGGACGGGGGACCTACGAGCAGTACTTC. Protein: CASSPGRGTYEQYF.

This chain joins TRBV5-6 and TRBJ2-7; 13 positions agree with TRBD2. Germline V gene lookup returns CDR1 SGHDT and CDR2 YYEEEE. V lost 0 bases and J lost 0; bases outside the gene matches: 6. CDR3 length equals 18 residues. The CDR3: CASSLGTSGGLYSYEQYF. CDR3 sequence (DNA): TGTGCCAGCAGCTTGGGGACTAGCGGGGGTCTATACTCCTACGAGCAGTACTTC.

The chain has TRBV7-6 and TRBJ2-7, with D perhaps TRBD1 (6 bases). CDR3 length: 15 amino acids. Trimming removed 1 base at V and 5 bases at J, with 15 bases between. Germline CDR1 is SGHVS and CDR2 is FNYEAQ. CDR3 sequence (DNA): TGTGCCAGCAGCTTAGAGGGCAGGGGCTTCGACGAGCAGTACTTC. Encoded protein: CASSLEGRGFDEQYF.

The chain is built from TRBV2 and TRBJ2-7, with 8 bases identical to TRBD1. The CDR3 runs 15 residues. Germline loops: CDR1 SNHLY, CDR2 FYNNEI. After removal of 4 bases from V and 1 base from J, the junction contained 6 bases not matched to a gene. The CDR3 protein is CASSVYRGSSYEQYF. CDR3 DNA: TGTGCCAGCAGTGTGTACAGGGGGTCGTCCTACGAGCAGTACTTC.

The chain joins TRBV13 to TRBJ2-7; D may be TRBD1 (5 bases). The CDR3 is 13 residues long. V was shortened by 2 bases and J by 2 bases, with 7 bases between the two germline ends. CDR1 PRHDT and CDR2 FYEKMQ come from the germline V gene (reference sequence). CDR3 DNA sequence: TGTGCCAGCAGCTTACGACAGACCTACGAGCAGTACTTC. Encoded protein: CASSLRQTYEQYF.

J is TRBJ2-7 and V is TRBV7-8; 14 bases map to TRBD2. J lost 7 bases, V lost 4 bases, and 6 bases had no gene match. This CDR3 comprises 15 residues. Germline values: CDR1 SGHVS, CDR2 FQNEAQ. The CDR3 loop reads CASSSTSGRAEEQYF. DNA of the CDR3: TGTGCCAGCAGCTCGACTAGCGGGAGGGCGGAGGAGCAGTACTTC.

The chain carries TRBV6-1 and TRBJ2-7; possible D gene TRBD1, 6 bases. The CDR3 covers 14 residues. Germline V gene lookup returns CDR1 MNHNS and CDR2 SASEGT. Trimming took 2 bases from V and 5 from J, leaving 13 bases between them. The CDR3 is CASSEYPGENEQYF. The CDR3 DNA follows: TGTGCCAGCAGTGAATATCCAGGGGAGAACGAGCAGTACTTC.

With regard to this clone: Compared with germline, one end of the junction differs, possibly owing to a read error. The genes are TRBV7-2 and TRBJ1-2; weak D call: TRBD1 (5 bases). This CDR3 spans 15 amino acids. Germline lookup yields CDR1 SGHTA and CDR2 FQGNSA. CDR3: CASSFRTGPKYGYTF. CDR3 nucleotides: TGTGCCAGCAGCTTCAGAACAGGTCCTAAATATGGCTACACCTTC. The full variable domain, completed using reference TRBV7-2 and TRBJ1-2, is GAGVSQSPSNKVTEKGKDVELRCDPISGHTALYWYRQSLGQGLEFLIYFQGNSAPDKSGLPSDRFSAERTGGSVSTLTIQRTQQEDSAVYLCASSFRTGPKYGYTFGSGTRLTVV.

The chain employs TRBV25-1 and TRBJ1-3, with 8 bases lining up with TRBD1. Germline values: CDR1 MGHDK, CDR2 SYGVNS. This CDR3 region has 13 residues. With V trimmed by 5 bases and J by 9 bases, 6 bases remained unmatched. CDR3 region: CASSTTGASTIYF. In nucleotides, the CDR3 is TGTGCCAGCAGTACGACAGGGGCGAGCACCATATATTTT.

The chain employs TRBV9 and TRBJ2-7; 8 positions agree with TRBD2. Germline V CDR1 and CDR2: SGDLS, YYNGEE. The ends lost 3 bases at V and 2 bases at J; junction bases unmatched: 1. The CDR3 has 13 residues. CDR3 protein: CASSGGGTYEQYF. The CDR3 region has the DNA TGTGCCAGCAGCGGCGGGGGGACCTACGAGCAGTACTTC.

The chain links TRBV27 to TRBJ1-1; no definite D call. The CDR3 sequence is 13 residues long. V was trimmed by 3 bases and J by 5 bases, leaving 10 bases between them. Germline lookup yields CDR1 MNHEY and CDR2 SMNVEV (reference sequence). DNA for the CDR3: TGTGCCAGCAGTTTGGGCCAGATGACTGAAGCTTTCTTT. Amino acids: CASSLGQMTEAFF.

The V call is TRBV29-1, the J call TRBJ2-7; D may be TRBD2 (6 bases). This CDR3 comprises 14 residues. From germline, CDR1 is SQVTM and CDR2 ANQGSEA. V lost 5 bases and J 3 bases, leaving 17 bases between the germline ends. The CDR3 sequence: CSVLTLAGNYEQYF. The DNA for the CDR3 is TGCAGCGTTCTAACACTGGCGGGGAACTACGAGCAGTACTTC.

The chain couples TRBV7-9 to TRBJ2-7; D not resolved. The CDR3 contains 13 residues. The V and J ends lost 1 base and 5 bases respectively, with 9 bases between them. Germline CDR1 reads SEHNR; CDR2 reads FQNEAQ (reference sequence). The CDR3 DNA follows: TGTGCCAGCAGCTTAGTGACGGGTAACGAGCAGTACTTC. It codes for CASSLVTGNEQYF.

A few counts support this clone. The chain links TRBV9 to TRBJ2-7; TRBD1 matches 7 bases. V lost 2 bases to trimming and J lost 7 bases; unmatched junction nucleotides: 12. The CDR3 has 15 amino acids. Germline CDR1 reads SGDLS; CDR2 reads YYNGEE. The CDR3 DNA reads as TGTGCCAGCAGCGTCGGTGGGACAGCCCGAGGAGAGCAGTACTTC. This encodes CASSVGGTARGEQYF.

The chain couples TRBV9 to TRBJ2-7; 7 bases align to TRBD1. Germline values: CDR1 SGDLS, CDR2 YYNGEE. With 4 bases clipped from V and 5 bases from J, the junction kept 12 bases outside the gene matches. This CDR3 region has 15 residues. DNA for the CDR3: TGTGCCAGCAGCTCTTCCGGGACAGAGAGGGACGAGCAGTACTTC. Translated: CASSSSGTERDEQYF.

The chain has TRBV4-1 and TRBJ2-5, with a tentative D call TRBD2 (7 bases). The last part of the DNA fits TRBJ2-7 better; the J call may be wrong. Looked up from germline, CDR1 is MGHRA and CDR2 is YSYEKL. The CDR3 runs 16 residues. In DNA form, the CDR3 reads TGCGCCAGCAGCCAAGGGGAGGGGGGCTTCTCCTACGAGCAGTACTTC. As protein: CASSQGEGGFSYEQYF.